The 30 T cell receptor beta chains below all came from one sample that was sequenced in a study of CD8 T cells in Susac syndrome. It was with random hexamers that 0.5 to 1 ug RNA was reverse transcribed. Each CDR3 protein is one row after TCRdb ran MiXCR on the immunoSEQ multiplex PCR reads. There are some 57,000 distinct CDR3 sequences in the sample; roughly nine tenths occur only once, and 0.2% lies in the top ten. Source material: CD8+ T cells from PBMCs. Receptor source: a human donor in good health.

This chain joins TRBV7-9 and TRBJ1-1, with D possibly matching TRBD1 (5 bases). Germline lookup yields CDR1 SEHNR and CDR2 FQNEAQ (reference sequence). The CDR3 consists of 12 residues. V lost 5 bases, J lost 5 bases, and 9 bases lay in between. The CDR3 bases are TGTGCCAGCAGCCCGGGGACTACTGAAGCTTTCTTT. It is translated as CASSPGTTEAFF.

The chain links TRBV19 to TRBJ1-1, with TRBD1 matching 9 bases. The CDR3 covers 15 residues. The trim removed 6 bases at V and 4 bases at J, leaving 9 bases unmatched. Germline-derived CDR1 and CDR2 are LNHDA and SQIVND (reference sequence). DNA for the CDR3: TGTGCCAGTAGAACAGGGGGCGCGGAGAGCACTGAAGCTTTCTTT. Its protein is CASRTGGAESTEAFF.

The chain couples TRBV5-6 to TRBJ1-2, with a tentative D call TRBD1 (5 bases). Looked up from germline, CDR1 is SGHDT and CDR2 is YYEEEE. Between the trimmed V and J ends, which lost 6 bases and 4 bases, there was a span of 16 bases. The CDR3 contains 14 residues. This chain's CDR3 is CASTTDIGTYGYTF. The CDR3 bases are TGTGCCAGCACCACGGACATCGGGACCTATGGCTACACCTTC.

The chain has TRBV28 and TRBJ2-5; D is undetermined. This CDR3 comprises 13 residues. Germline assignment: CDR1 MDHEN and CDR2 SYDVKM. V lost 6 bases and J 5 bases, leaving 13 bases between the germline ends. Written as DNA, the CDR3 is TGTGCCAGCAGATCAGGACGTGGCGAGACCCAGTACTTC. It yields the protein CASRSGRGETQYF.

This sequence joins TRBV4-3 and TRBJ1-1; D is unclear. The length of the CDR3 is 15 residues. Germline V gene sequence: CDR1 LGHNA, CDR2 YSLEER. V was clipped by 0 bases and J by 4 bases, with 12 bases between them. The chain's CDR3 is CASSQDLGQLTEAFF. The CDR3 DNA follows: TGCGCCAGCAGCCAAGATCTAGGGCAGCTCACTGAAGCTTTCTTT.

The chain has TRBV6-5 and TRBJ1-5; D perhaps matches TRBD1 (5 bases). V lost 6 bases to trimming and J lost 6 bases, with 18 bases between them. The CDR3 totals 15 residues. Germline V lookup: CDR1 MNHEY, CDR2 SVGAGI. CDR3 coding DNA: TGTGCCAGCAGCCTACAGTGGGGGAGAGGTCAGCCCCAGCATTTT. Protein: CASSLQWGRGQPQHF.

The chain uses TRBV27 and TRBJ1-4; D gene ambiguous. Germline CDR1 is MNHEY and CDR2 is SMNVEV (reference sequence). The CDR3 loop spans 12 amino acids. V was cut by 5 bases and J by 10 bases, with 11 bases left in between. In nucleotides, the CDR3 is TGTGCCAGCAGTCCCCATTTTGGAAAACTGTTTTTT. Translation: CASSPHFGKLFF.

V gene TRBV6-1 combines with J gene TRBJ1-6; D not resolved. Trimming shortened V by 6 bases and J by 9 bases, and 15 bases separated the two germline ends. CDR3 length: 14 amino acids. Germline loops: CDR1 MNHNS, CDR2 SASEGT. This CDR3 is CASSPRGRVSPLHF. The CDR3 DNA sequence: TGTGCCAGCAGCCCCCGGGGTCGGGTTTCACCCCTCCACTTT.

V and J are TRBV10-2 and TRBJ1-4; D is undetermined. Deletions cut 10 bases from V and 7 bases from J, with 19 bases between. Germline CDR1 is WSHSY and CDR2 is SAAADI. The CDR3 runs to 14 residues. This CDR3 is CATAREEVGEKLFF. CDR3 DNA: TGCGCCACCGCGAGGGAGGAGGTCGGTGAAAAACTGTTTTTT.

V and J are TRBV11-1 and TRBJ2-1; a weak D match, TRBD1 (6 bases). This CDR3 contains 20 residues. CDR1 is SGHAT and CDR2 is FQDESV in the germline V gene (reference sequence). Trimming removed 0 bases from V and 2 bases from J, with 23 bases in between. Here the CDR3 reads CASSLARGQGFYEAYNEQFF. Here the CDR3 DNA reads TGTGCCAGCAGCTTAGCAAGAGGTCAGGGGTTCTACGAGGCCTACAATGAGCAGTTCTTC.

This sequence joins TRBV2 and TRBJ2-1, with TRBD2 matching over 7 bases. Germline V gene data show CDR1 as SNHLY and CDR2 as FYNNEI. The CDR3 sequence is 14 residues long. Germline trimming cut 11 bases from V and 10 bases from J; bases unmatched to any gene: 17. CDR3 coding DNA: TGTGCCGGGTCGGGGGGAGGACTACAGCAAGAGCAGTTCTTC. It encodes CAGSGGGLQQEQFF.

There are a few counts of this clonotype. CDR3 sequence (DNA): TGTGCCAGCAGCTTGGATCCACTCGGGCTCGGAGAGCAGTACTTC. Translation: CASSLDPLGLGEQYF. This chain connects TRBV5-4 to TRBJ2-7; D ambiguous. The V end was cut by 0 bases, the J end by 7 bases, with 17 bases between. The CDR3 has 15 amino acids. Germline-derived CDR1 and CDR2 are SGHNT and YYREEE (reference sequence).

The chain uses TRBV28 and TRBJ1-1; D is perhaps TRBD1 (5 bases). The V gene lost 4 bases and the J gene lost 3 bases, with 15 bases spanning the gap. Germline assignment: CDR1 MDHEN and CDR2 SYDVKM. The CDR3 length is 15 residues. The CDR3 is CASSSRDHPDTEAFF. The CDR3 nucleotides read TGTGCCAGCAGTTCGAGGGACCACCCGGACACTGAAGCTTTCTTT. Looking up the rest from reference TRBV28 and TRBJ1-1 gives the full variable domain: DVKVTQSSRYLVKRTGEKVFLECVQDMDHENMFWYRQDPGLGLRLIYFSYDVKMKEKGDIPEGYSVSREKKERFSLILESASTNQTSMYLCASSSRDHPDTEAFFGQGTRLTVV.

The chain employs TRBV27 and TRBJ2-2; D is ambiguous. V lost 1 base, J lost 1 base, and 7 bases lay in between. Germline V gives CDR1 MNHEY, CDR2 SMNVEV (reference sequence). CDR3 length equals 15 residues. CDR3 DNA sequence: TGTGCCAGCAGTTTATGGTCGGGGAACACCGGGGAGCTGTTTTTT. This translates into CASSLWSGNTGELFF.

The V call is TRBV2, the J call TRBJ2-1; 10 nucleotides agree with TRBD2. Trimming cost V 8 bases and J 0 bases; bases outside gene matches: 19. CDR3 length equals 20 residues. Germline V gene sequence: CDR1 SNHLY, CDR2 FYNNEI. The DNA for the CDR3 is TGTGCCAGCGGGAGGGCCCGTACTAGCGGGGCTAGGAGCTCCTACAATGAGCAGTTCTTC. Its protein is CASGRARTSGARSSYNEQFF. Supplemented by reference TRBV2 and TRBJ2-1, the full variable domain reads EPEVTQTPSHQVTQMGQEVILRCVPISNHLYFYWYRQILGQKVEFLVSFYNNEISEKSEIFDDQFSVERPDGSNFTLKIRSTKLEDSAMYFCASGRARTSGARSSYNEQFFGPGTRLTVL.

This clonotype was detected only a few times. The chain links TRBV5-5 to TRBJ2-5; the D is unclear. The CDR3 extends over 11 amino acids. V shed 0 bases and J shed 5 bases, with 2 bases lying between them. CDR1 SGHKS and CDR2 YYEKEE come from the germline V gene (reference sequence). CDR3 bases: TGTGCCAGCAGCTTGGAGGAGACCCAGTACTTC. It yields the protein CASSLEETQYF.

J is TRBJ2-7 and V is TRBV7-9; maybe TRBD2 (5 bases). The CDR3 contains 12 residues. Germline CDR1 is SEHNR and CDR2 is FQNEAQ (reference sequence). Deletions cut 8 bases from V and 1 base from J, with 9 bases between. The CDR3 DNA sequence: TGTGCCAGCCGAGGGCAGTCCTACGAGCAGTACTTC. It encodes CASRGQSYEQYF.

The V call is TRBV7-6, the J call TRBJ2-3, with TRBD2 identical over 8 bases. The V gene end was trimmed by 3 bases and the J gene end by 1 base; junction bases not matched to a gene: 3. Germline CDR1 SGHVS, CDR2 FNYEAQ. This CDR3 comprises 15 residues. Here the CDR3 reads CASSLLAGRTDTQYF. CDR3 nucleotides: TGTGCCAGCAGCTTGTTAGCGGGGCGCACAGATACGCAGTATTTT.

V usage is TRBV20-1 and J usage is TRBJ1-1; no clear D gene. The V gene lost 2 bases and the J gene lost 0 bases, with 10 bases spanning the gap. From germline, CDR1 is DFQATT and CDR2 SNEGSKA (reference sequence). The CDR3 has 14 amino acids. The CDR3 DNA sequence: TGCAGTGCTAGATGGGTCAGCCTGAACACTGAAGCTTTCTTT. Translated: CSARWVSLNTEAFF.

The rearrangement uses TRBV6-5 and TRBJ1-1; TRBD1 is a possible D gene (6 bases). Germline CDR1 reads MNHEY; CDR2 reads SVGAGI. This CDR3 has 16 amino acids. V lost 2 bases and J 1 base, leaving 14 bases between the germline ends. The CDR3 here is CASSYSPGGANTEAFF. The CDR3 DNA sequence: TGTGCCAGCAGTTACAGTCCCGGGGGGGCGAACACTGAAGCTTTCTTT.

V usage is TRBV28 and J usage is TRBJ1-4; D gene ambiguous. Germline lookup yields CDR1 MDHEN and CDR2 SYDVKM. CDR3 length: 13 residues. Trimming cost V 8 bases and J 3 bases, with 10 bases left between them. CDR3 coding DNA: TGTGCCAGCGCCGGGTGGGCTAATGAAAAACTGTTTTTT. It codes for CASAGWANEKLFF.

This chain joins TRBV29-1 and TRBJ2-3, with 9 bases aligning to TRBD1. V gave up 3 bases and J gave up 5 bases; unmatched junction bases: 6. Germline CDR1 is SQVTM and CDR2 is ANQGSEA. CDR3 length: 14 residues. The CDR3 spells CSVDSGQGEDTQYF. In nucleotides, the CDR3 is TGCAGCGTTGATTCGGGACAGGGAGAAGATACGCAGTATTTT.

DNA of the CDR3: TGTGCCAGTAGTATTGCCGGTGGAGATTACAATGAGCAGTTCTTC. Translating gives CASSIAGGDYNEQFF. The rearrangement joins TRBV19 to TRBJ2-1; no firm D call. The CDR3 runs 15 residues. V was trimmed by 3 bases and J by 4 bases, leaving 13 bases between them. Per germline, CDR1 LNHDA and CDR2 SQIVND (reference sequence).

CDR3 in amino acids: CASSLSVGDRAAYEQYF. The CDR3 DNA is TGTGCCAGCAGTTTATCTGTGGGGGACAGGGCTGCCTACGAGCAGTACTTC. The chain is built from TRBV27 and TRBJ2-7; 9 bases line up with TRBD1. This CDR3 is 17 amino acids long. CDR1 and CDR2 (germline): MNHEY, SMNVEV (reference sequence). Germline trimming cut 0 bases from V and 2 bases from J; bases unmatched to any gene: 8.

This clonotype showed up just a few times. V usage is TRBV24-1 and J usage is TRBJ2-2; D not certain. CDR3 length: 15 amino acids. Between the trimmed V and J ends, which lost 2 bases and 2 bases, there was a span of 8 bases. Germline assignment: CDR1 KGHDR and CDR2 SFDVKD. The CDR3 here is CATSDSTINTGELFF. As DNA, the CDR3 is TGTGCCACCAGTGATTCCACAATTAACACCGGGGAGCTGTTTTTT.

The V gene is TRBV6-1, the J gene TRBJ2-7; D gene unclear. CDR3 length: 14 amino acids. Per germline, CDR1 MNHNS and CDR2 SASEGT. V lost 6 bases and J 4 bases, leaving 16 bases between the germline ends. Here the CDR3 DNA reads TGTGCCAGCAGGCCCTCTGAGTACATTTACGAGCAGTACTTC. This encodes CASRPSEYIYEQYF.

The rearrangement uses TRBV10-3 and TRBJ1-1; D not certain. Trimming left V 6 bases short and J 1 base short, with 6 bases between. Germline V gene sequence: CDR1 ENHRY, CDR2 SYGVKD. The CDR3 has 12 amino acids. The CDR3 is CAIRDKNTEAFF. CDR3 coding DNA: TGTGCCATCAGAGACAAGAACACTGAAGCTTTCTTT.

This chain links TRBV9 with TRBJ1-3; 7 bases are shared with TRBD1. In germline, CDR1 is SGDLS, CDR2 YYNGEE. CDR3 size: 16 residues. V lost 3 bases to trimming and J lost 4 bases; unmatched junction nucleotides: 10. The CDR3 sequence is CASSAYAGTVGNTIYF. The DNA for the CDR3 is TGTGCCAGCAGCGCGTACGCTGGGACAGTCGGAAACACCATATATTTT.

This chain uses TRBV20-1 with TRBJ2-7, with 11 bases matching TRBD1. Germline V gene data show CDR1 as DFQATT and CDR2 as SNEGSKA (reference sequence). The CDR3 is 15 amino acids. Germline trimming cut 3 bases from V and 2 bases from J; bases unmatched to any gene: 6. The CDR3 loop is CSASAMGQGAYEQYF. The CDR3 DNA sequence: TGCAGTGCTAGTGCAATGGGACAGGGGGCCTACGAGCAGTACTTC.

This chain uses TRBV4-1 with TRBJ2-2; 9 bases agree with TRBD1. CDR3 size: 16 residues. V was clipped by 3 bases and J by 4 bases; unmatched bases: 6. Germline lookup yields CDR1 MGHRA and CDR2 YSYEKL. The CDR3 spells CASSQPGTGTTGELFF. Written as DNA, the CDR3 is TGCGCCAGCAGCCAGCCTGGGACAGGGACCACCGGGGAGCTGTTTTTT.